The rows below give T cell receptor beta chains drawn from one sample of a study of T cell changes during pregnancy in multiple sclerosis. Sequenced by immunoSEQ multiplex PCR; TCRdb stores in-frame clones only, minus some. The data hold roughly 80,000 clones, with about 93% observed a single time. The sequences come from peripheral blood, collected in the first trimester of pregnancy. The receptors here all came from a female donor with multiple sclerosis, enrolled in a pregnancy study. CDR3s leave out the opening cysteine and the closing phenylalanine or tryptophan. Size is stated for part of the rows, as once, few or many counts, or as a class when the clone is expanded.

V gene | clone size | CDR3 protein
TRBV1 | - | TSSQGLRQEEQY
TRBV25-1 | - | ASSAPGTTFKSYGYT
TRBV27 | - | ASSLWKSGRAGEQY
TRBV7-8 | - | ASSLAEGELYYEQY
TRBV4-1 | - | ASSQSGTFDPPLH
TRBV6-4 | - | ASSDPAGEQF
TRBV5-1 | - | ASSPTGQPSGNTIY
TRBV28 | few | ASSTRDRGVEQF
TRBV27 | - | ASSWRGGTVGTQY
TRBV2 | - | ASSLGQRRSSGTIY
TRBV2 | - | ASSKDRRQNPGPQH
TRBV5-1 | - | ASSLAGTSTSYEQY
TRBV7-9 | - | ASSLGQTNYEQY
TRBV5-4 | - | ASSLVLAGAHEQY
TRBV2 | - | ASRLDRAGSEAF
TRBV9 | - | ASSVTGTSGVTDTQY
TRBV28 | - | ASISGLAGGTDTQY
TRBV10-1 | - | ASSKTSGSVGEQF
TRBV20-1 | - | SAYLNEQF
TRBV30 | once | AWSGPSPGQMRYNEQF
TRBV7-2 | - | ASSSTGVPLSYEQY
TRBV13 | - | ASSSRQGAYEQY
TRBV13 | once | ASSLPGWGEQF
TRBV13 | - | ASSLWTSGNEQY
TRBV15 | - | ATSAPRDRGPGTQY
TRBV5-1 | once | ASSRGQVYRDYYGYT
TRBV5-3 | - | ARSASHQAVGQY
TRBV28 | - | ASSLRQGGYT
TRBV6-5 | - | ASSQQGATGNTIY
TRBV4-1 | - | ASSPDLRLAGNSYEQY
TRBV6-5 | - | ASSTGNQETQY
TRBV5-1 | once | ASSPTLQEPKT
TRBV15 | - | ATSRELAGGQETQY
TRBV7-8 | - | ASSLGLLNTEAF
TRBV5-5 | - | ASSLEDRQETQY
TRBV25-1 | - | ASSEGGRYGYT
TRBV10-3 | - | AISERDSEDQPQH
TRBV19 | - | ASSISQLNTEAF
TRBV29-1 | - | SVIDRAYEQY
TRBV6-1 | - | ASSELGTGINEQY
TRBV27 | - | ASSKVVGGQETQY